The present entry profiles one TCR beta chain with its context. Antigen: not known. This sample stems from a study of CD4 T cells in relation to SARS-CoV-2 and coronaviruses. CDR3 length equals 14 residues. CDR1 and CDR2 (germline): MGHRA, YSYEKL. After removal of 4 bases from V and 5 bases from J, the junction contained 7 bases not matched to a gene. Unexposed donor CD4+ T cells date from about 2011-2018, before the COVID-19 pandemic. Isolation of CD4+ T cells took place after less than 11 days in culture. Sequencing was performed with immunoSEQ multiplex PCR; in TCRdb, only in-frame clones are kept and a portion is missing. Of tens of thousands of clones in the sample, over 60% were seen once.

The chain recombines TRBV4-1 with TRBJ2-5, with 7 bases lining up with TRBD1. The clonotype comes from a human donor in good health. Sequences were obtained from CD4+ T cells from PBMCs, cultured in vitro. CDR3 residues: CASSLTGDRETQYF. CDR3 bases: TGCGCCAGCAGCCTAACAGGGGACCGGGAGACCCAGTACTTC.